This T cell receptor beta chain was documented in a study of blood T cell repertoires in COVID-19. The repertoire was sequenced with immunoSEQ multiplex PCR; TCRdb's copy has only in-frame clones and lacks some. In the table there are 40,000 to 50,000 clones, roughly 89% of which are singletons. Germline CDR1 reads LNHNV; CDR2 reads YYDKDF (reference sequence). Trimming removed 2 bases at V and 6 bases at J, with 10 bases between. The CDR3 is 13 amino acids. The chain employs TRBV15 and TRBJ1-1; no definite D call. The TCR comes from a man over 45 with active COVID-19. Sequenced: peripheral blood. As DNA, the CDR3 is TGTGCCACCAGCAGAATCAGAGGCGCTGAAGCTTTCTTT. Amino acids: CATSRIRGAEAFF.